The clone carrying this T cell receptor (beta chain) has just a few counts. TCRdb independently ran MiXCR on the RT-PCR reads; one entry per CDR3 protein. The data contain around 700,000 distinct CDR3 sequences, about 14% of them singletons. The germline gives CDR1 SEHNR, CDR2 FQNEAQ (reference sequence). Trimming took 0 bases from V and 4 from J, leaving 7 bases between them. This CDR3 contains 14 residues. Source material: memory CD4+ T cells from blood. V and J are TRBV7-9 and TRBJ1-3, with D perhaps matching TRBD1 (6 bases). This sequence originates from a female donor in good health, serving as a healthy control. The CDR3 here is CASSLATGGNTIYF. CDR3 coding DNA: TGTGCCAGCAGCTTAGCGACAGGAGGAAACACCATATATTTT.